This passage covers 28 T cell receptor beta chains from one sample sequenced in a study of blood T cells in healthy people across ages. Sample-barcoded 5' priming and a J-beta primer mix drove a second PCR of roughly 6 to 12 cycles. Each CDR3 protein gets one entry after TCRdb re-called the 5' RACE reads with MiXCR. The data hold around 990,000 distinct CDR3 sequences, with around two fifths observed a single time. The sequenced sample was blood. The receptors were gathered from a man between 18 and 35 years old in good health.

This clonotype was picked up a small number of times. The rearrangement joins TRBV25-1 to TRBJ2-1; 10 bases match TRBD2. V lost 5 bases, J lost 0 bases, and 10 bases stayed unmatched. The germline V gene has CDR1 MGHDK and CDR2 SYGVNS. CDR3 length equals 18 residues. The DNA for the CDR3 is TGTGCCAGCAGTCCTAGCGGGGGCCCCCATAGCTCCTACAATGAGCAGTTCTTC. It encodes CASSPSGGPHSSYNEQFF.

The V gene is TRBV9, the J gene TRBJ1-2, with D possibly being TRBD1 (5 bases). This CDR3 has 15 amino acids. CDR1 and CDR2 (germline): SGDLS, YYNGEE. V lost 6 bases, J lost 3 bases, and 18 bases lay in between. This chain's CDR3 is CASTPGGRLHYGYTF. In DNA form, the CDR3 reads TGTGCCAGCACCCCTGGGGGTCGACTGCACTATGGCTACACCTTC.

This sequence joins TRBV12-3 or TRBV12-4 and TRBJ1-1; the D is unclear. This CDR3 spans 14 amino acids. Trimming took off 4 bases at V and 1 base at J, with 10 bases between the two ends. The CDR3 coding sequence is TGTGCCAGCAGTTCCCACCCCAAGAACACTGAAGCTTTCTTT. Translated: CASSSHPKNTEAFF.

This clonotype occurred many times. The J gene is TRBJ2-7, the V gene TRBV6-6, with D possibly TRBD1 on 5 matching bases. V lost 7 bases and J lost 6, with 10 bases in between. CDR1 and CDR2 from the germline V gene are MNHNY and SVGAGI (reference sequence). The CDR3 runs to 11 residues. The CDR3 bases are TGTGCCAGCATGTTACAGGTCGAGCAGTACTTC. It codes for CASMLQVEQYF.

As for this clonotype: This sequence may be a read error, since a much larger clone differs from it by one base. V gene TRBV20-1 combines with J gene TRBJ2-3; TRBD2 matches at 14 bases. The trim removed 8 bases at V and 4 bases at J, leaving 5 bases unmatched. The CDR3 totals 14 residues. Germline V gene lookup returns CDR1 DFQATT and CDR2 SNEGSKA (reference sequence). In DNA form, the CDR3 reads TGCAGTTCCGGGACTAGCGGGGGAGCAGATACGCAGTATTTT. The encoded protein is CSSGTSGGADTQYF.

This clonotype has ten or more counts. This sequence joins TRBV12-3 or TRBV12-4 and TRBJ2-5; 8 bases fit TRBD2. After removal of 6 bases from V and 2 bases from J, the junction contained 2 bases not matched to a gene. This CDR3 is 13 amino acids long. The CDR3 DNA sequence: TGTGCCAGCAGCGGACTAGCTCAAGAGACCCAGTACTTC. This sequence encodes CASSGLAQETQYF.

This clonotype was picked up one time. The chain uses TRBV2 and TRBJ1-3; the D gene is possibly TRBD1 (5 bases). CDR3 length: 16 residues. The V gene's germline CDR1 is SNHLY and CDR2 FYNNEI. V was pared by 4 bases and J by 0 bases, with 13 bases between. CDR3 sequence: CASSGGRALSGNTIYF. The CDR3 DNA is TGTGCCAGCAGTGGGGGCCGGGCCCTCTCTGGAAACACCATATATTTT.

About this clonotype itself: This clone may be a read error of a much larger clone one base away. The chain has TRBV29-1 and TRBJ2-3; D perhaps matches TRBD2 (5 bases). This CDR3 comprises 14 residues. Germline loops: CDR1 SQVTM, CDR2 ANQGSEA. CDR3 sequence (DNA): TGCGGCGTTGATATCGGGGTTAGCACAGATACGCAGTATTTT. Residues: CGVDIGVSTDTQYF.

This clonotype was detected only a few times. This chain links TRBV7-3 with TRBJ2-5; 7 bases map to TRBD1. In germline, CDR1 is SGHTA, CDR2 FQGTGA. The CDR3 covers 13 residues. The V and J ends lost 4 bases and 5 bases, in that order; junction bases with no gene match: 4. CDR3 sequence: CASSSTGDETQYF. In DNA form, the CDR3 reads TGTGCCAGCAGCTCTACAGGGGATGAGACCCAGTACTTC.

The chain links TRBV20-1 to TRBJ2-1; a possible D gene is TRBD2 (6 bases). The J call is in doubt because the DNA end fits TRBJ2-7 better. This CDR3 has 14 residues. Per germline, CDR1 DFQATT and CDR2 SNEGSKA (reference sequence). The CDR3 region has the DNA TGCAGTGCTAACCGGGACTTTGACTACAATGAGCAGTACTTC. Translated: CSANRDFDYNEQYF.

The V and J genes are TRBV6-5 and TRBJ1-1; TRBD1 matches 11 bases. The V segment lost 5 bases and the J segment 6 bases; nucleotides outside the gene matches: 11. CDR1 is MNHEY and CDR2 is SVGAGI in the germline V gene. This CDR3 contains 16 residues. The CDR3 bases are TGTGCCAGCAGTACTGGACAGGGGGCATGGCTCGCTGAAGCTTTCTTT. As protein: CASSTGQGAWLAEAFF.

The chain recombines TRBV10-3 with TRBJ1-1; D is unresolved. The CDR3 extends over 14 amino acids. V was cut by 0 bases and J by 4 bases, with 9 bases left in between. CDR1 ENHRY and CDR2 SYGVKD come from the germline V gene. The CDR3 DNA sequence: TGTGCCATCAGTGAGTCGAACGACGGCACTGAAGCTTTCTTT. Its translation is CAISESNDGTEAFF.

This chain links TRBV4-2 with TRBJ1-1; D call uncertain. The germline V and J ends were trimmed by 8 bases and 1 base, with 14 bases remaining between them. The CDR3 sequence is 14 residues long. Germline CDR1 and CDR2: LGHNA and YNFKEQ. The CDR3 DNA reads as TGTGCCAGCGACCAAGGTATGTGGAACACTGAAGCTTTCTTT. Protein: CASDQGMWNTEAFF.

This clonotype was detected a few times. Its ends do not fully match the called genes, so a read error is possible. CDR3 loop: CASRPGGNYGYTF. CDR3 DNA sequence: TGTGCCAGCAGGCCCGGGGGTAACTATGGCTACACCTTC. The V call is TRBV5-1, the J call TRBJ1-2, with D perhaps matching TRBD1 (5 bases). This CDR3 has 13 residues. Germline assignment: CDR1 SGHRS and CDR2 YFSETQ.

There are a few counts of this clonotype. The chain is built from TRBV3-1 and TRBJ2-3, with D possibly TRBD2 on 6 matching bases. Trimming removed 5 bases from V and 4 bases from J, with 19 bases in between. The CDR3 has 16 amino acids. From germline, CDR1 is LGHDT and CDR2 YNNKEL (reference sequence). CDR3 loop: CASSRELALGPDTQYF. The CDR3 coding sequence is TGTGCCAGCAGCAGAGAACTAGCTTTGGGGCCAGATACGCAGTATTTT.

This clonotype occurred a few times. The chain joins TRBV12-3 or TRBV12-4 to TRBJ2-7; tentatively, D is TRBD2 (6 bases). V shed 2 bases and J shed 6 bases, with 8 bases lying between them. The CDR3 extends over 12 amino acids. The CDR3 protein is CASSLTSPEQYF. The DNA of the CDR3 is TGTGCCAGCAGTTTAACTAGCCCCGAGCAGTACTTC.

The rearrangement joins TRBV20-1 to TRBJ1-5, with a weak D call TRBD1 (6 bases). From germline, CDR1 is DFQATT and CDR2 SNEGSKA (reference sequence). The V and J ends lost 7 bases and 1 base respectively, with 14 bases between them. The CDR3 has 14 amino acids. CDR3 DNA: TGCAGTGTTATTGAGGGGGGGAGCAATCAGCCCCAGCATTTT. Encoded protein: CSVIEGGSNQPQHF.

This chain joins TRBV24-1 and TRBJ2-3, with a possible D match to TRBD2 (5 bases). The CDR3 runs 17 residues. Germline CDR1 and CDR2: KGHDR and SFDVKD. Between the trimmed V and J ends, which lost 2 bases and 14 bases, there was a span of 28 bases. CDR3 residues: CATSDSRRDENHRYAYF. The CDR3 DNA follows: TGTGCCACCAGTGATTCTCGCCGGGATGAAAATCACAGATACGCGTATTTT.

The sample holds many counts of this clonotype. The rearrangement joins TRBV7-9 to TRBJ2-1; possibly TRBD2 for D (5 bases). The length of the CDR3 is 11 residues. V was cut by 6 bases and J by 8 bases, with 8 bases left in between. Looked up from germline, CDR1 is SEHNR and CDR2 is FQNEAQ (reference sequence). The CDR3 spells CASSASYEQFF. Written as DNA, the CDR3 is TGTGCCAGCAGTGCTAGCTATGAGCAGTTCTTC.

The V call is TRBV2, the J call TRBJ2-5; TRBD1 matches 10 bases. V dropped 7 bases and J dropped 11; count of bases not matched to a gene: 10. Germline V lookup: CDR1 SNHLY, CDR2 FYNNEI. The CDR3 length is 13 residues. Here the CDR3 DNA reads TGTGCCAGCACTATGGACAGGGGGGGTGAGCAGTACTTC. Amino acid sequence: CASTMDRGGEQYF.

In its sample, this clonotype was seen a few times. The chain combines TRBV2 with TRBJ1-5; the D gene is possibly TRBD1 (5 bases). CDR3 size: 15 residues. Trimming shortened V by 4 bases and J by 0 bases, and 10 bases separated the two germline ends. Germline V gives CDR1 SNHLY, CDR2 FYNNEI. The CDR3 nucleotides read TGTGCCAGCAGTGGGACAACGAATAGCAATCAGCCCCAGCATTTT. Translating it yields CASSGTTNSNQPQHF. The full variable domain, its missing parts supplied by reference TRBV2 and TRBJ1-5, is EPEVTQTPSHQVTQMGQEVILRCVPISNHLYFYWYRQILGQKVEFLVSFYNNEISEKSEIFDDQFSVERPDGSNFTLKIRSTKLEDSAMYFCASSGTTNSNQPQHFGDGTRLSIL.

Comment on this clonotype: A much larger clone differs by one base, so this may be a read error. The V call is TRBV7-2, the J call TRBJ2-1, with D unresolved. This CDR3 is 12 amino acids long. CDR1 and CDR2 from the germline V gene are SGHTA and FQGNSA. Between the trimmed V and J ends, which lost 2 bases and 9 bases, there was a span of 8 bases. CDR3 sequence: CASSLHGGEQFF. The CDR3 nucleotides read TGTGCCAGCAGCTTACACGGTGGTGAGCAGTTCTTC.

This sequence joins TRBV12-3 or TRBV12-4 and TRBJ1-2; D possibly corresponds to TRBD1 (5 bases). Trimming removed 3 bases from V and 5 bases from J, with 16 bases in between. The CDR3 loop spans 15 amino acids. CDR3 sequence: CASSLGHRNLYGYTF. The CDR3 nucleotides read TGTGCCAGCAGTTTGGGTCACAGGAACTTGTATGGCTACACCTTC.

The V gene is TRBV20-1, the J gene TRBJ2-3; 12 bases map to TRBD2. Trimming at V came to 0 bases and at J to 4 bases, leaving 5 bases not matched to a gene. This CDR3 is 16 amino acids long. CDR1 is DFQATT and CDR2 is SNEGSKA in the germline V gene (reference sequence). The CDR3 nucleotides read TGCAGTGCTAGAGAGACTAGCGGGGGTATTTCAGATACGCAGTATTTT. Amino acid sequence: CSARETSGGISDTQYF.

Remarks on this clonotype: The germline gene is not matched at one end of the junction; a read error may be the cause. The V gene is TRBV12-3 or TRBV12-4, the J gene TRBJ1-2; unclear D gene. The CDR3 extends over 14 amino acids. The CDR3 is CASSQPAANCGYTF. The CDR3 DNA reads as TGTGCCAGCAGCCAACCCGCAGCGAACTGTGGCTACACCTTC.

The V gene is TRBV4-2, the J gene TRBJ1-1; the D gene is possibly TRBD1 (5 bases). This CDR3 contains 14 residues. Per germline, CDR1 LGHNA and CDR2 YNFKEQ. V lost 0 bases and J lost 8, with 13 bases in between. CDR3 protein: CASSQDWVGGEAFF. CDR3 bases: TGTGCCAGCAGCCAAGATTGGGTGGGGGGAGAAGCTTTCTTT.

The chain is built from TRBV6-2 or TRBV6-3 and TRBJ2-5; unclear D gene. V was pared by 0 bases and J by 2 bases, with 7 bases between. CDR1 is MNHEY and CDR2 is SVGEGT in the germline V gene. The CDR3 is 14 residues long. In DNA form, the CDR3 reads TGTGCCAGCAGTTACTCGATCCTGCAAGAGACCCAGTACTTC. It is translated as CASSYSILQETQYF.

The CDR3 is CAWSIQSNQPQHF. For the CDR3, the DNA is TGTGCCTGGAGTATCCAAAGCAATCAGCCCCAGCATTTT. This sequence joins TRBV30 and TRBJ1-5; D unclear. Germline V gives CDR1 GTSNPN, CDR2 SVGIG (reference sequence). The V end lost 2 bases, the J end lost 1 base, and 6 bases lay between the germline ends. This CDR3 is built from 13 residues.